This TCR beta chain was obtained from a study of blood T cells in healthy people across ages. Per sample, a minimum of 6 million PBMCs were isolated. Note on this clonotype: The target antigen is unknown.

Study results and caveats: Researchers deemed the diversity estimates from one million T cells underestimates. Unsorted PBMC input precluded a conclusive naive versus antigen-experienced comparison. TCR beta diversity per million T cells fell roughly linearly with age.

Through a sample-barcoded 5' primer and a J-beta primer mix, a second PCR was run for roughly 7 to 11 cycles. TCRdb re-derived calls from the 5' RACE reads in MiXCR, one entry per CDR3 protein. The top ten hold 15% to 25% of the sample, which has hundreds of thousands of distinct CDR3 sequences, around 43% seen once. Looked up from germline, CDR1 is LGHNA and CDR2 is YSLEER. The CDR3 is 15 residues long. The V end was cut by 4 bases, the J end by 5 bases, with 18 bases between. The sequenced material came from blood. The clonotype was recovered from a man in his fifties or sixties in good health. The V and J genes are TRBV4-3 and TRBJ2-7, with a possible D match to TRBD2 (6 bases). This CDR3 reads CASSLNSGHANEQYF. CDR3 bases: TGCGCCAGCAGCCTTAATAGCGGACATGCAAACGAGCAGTACTTC.